This record covers a single TCR beta chain. Antigen: not known. The entry originates in a study of beta chain features in type 1 diabetes. The entirety of the isolated RNA underwent reverse transcription, so expressed TCRB transcripts were sequenced. Produced via immunoSEQ multiplex PCR; TCRdb's table is partial and in-frame only. The sample contains some 290,000 clones, roughly a quarter of which appear only once. Points from the study as a whole: For Type 1 diabetes patients, all four CD4+ subsets carried TCRB CDR3s that were moderately but significantly shorter.

Deletions cut 6 bases from V and 3 bases from J, with 6 bases between. Germline V CDR1 and CDR2: SNHLY, FYNNEI. This CDR3 comprises 11 residues. Sequencing was carried out using naive CD4+ T cells from blood. The clonotype comes from a woman in her 30s with type 1 diabetes. The rearrangement links TRBV2 to TRBJ2-7; D call uncertain. The DNA for the CDR3 is TGTGCCAGCAGCCCCTTCTACGAGCAGTACTTC. It yields the protein CASSPFYEQYF.